These 14 T cell receptor beta chains originate from one sample sequenced in a study of T cells in Graves' hyperthyroidism and ophthalmopathy. What was amplified from RNA transcripts were TCR beta CDR3 regions. RT-PCR in the first round (using the HTBI primer set) targeted the TCR CDR3. TCRdb re-analysed the multiplex PCR reads in MiXCR, keeping a single row per CDR3 protein. The sample holds about 610,000 distinct CDR3 sequences; around 42% are singletons and the top ten take 7.5% to 8.5%. The sample consisted of peripheral blood or thyroid tissue (not recorded which). Receptors originate from a woman aged 18-29 years with Graves' hyperthyroidism.

This clonotype has a count of ten or more. For the CDR3, the DNA is TGTGCCAGCAGTCCTACCTCTGGGGCCAACGTCCTGACTTTC. Its protein is CASSPTSGANVLTF. This chain uses TRBV6-2 or TRBV6-3 with TRBJ2-6, with no clear D. With 5 bases removed from V and 0 bases from J, the gap between germline ends came to 5 bases. Germline loops: CDR1 MNHEY, CDR2 SVGEGT. The CDR3 spans 14 residues.

The chain recombines TRBV7-2 with TRBJ2-3; 10 nucleotides match TRBD1. Per the germline V gene, CDR1 is SGHTA and CDR2 is FQGNSA. This CDR3 has 15 amino acids. J gave up 4 bases and V 5 bases, and 6 bases lay outside the gene matches. The CDR3: CASSARDRGSDTQYF. The CDR3 region has the DNA TGTGCCAGCAGCGCCCGGGACAGGGGCTCAGATACGCAGTATTTT.

This clonotype was seen repeatedly, ten times or more. The J gene is TRBJ2-5, the V gene TRBV9, with D unclear. Per germline, CDR1 SGDLS and CDR2 YYNGEE. Trimming removed 1 base from V and 3 bases from J, with 10 bases in between. CDR3 length: 14 amino acids. CDR3 in amino acids: CASSVSGREETQYF. CDR3 coding DNA: TGTGCCAGCAGCGTATCGGGCAGAGAAGAGACCCAGTACTTC. The full variable domain, its missing parts supplied by reference TRBV9 and TRBJ2-5, is DSGVTQTPKHLITATGQRVTLRCSPRSGDLSVYWYQQSLDQGLQFLIQYYNGEERAKGNILERFSAQQFPDLHSELNLSSLELGDSALYFCASSVSGREETQYFGPGTRLLVL.

This chain links TRBV16 with TRBJ1-2, with D possibly matching TRBD1 (5 bases). Germline-derived CDR1 and CDR2 are KGHSY and FQNENV. The CDR3 covers 18 residues. The CDR3 here is CARAAFGAATVGAYGYTF. Here the CDR3 DNA reads TGTGCTAGAGCCGCTTTCGGGGCAGCAACAGTCGGGGCATATGGCTACACCTTC. The complete variable domain, with remaining parts taken from reference TRBV16 and TRBJ1-2, reads GEEVAQTPKHLVRGEGQKAKLYCAPIKGHSYVFWYQQVLKNEFKFLISFQNENVFDETGMPKERFSAKCLPNSPCSLEIQATKLEDSAVYFCARAAFGAATVGAYGYTFGSGTRLTVV.

Note on this clonotype: It is unclear where the CDR3 begins or ends on the DNA, so no DNA is shown, and the CDR3 is as TCRdb lists it. V usage is TRBV4-1 and J usage is TRBJ2-7; the table assigns TRBD1, which was not confirmed against the DNA. Both ends counted, the CDR3 spans 15 residues. Germline values: CDR1 MGHRA, CDR2 YSYEKL. CDR3 protein: CASSAFGTGTYEQNF.

The chain has TRBV5-1 and TRBJ2-5; the match to TRBD1 covers 10 bases. The CDR3 runs 14 residues. Trimming removed 4 bases from V and 4 bases from J; junction bases left unmatched: 4. Germline assignment: CDR1 SGHRS and CDR2 YFSETQ. The CDR3 coding sequence is TGCGCCAGCAGCGCGACAGGGGGCAGAGAGACCCAGTACTTC. Encoded protein: CASSATGGRETQYF.

This clonotype was seen only a few times. The rearrangement uses TRBV24-1 and TRBJ2-7, with TRBD1 matching 7 bases. Per germline, CDR1 KGHDR and CDR2 SFDVKD. The CDR3 runs 14 residues. V dropped 7 bases and J dropped 1; count of bases not matched to a gene: 6. CDR3 sequence: CATSLTGLSYEQYF. The CDR3 DNA follows: TGTGCCACCAGCCTGACAGGGCTGTCCTACGAGCAGTACTTC.

This clonotype was observed many times. V gene TRBV4-1 combines with J gene TRBJ2-7; D possibly uses TRBD1 or TRBD2 (5 bases each). The CDR3 extends over 15 amino acids. V lost 3 bases and J lost 4, with 16 bases in between. The germline V gene has CDR1 MGHRA and CDR2 YSYEKL. In DNA form, the CDR3 reads TGCGCCAGCAGCCAGAGGGGAGACAGAGAATACGAGCAGTACTTC. The encoded protein is CASSQRGDREYEQYF.

This clonotype was picked up many times. V gene TRBV19 combines with J gene TRBJ2-2; 7 nucleotides agree with TRBD1. V was pared by 4 bases and J by 3 bases, with 14 bases of the junction left unmatched. Germline-derived CDR1 and CDR2 are LNHDA and SQIVND (reference sequence). This CDR3 has 18 residues. CDR3 nucleotide sequence: TGTGCCAGTAGTAGTTGGGACCGATTCGACAGGGACACCGGGGAGCTGTTTTTT. Amino acids: CASSSWDRFDRDTGELFF. The variable domain in full, completed from reference TRBV19 and TRBJ2-2, reads DGGITQSPKYLFRKEGQNVTLSCEQNLNHDAMYWYRQDPGQGLRLIYYSQIVNDFQKGDIAEGYSVSREKKESFPLTVTSAQKNPTAFYLCASSSWDRFDRDTGELFFGEGSRLTVL.

This clonotype was counted ten times or more. This chain links TRBV6-6 with TRBJ1-5; tentative D call: TRBD1 (6 bases). V lost 0 bases and J 2 bases, leaving 11 bases between the germline ends. Germline V gene lookup returns CDR1 MNHNY and CDR2 SVGAGI (reference sequence). The CDR3 totals 16 residues. The CDR3 sequence: CASSYSSGERNQPQHF. CDR3 in DNA: TGTGCCAGCAGTTACTCGTCAGGGGAGCGCAATCAGCCCCAGCATTTT.

In the case of this clonotype: Because the CDR3's place on the DNA is in doubt, the DNA is left out and the CDR3 is given as listed by TCRdb. The chain recombines TRBV7-6 with TRBJ2-2; TRBD2 reflects the table's D call only, with no check against the DNA. Per the germline V gene, CDR1 is SGHVS and CDR2 is FNYEAQ. The length of the CDR3 is 19 amino acids, counting both ends. CDR3 residues: CASSFYICSARANTGELFF.

The chain is built from TRBV24-1 and TRBJ1-2; D possibly corresponds to TRBD1 (5 bases). V was shortened by 5 bases and J by 4 bases, with 13 bases between the two germline ends. Germline V gene data show CDR1 as KGHDR and CDR2 as SFDVKD. The length of the CDR3 is 14 residues. The CDR3 DNA sequence: TGTGCCACCAGTGCTACCCGGGACGTCTATGGCTACACCTTC. This codes for CATSATRDVYGYTF.

The chain employs TRBV19 and TRBJ2-3; TRBD2 agrees at 14 bases. Germline CDR1 reads LNHDA; CDR2 reads SQIVND (reference sequence). V gave up 9 bases and J gave up 5 bases; unmatched junction bases: 7. The CDR3 runs to 15 residues. CDR3 sequence reads: CASLGTSGSLDTQYF. In DNA form, the CDR3 reads TGTGCCAGCCTCGGGACTAGCGGGAGTTTAGATACGCAGTATTTT. Full variable domain (missing parts from reference TRBV19 and TRBJ2-3): DGGITQSPKYLFRKEGQNVTLSCEQNLNHDAMYWYRQDPGQGLRLIYYSQIVNDFQKGDIAEGYSVSREKKESFPLTVTSAQKNPTAFYLCASLGTSGSLDTQYFGPGTRLTVL.

The rearrangement uses TRBV7-9 and TRBJ2-4, with a tentative D call TRBD1 (5 bases). CDR3 size: 14 residues. Per germline, CDR1 SEHNR and CDR2 FQNEAQ (reference sequence). V was shortened by 10 bases and J by 8 bases, with 21 bases between the two germline ends. In DNA, the CDR3 is TGTGCCACCAATCCCGTTCAGGGATTGGACATTCAGTACTTC. Translating gives CATNPVQGLDIQYF.